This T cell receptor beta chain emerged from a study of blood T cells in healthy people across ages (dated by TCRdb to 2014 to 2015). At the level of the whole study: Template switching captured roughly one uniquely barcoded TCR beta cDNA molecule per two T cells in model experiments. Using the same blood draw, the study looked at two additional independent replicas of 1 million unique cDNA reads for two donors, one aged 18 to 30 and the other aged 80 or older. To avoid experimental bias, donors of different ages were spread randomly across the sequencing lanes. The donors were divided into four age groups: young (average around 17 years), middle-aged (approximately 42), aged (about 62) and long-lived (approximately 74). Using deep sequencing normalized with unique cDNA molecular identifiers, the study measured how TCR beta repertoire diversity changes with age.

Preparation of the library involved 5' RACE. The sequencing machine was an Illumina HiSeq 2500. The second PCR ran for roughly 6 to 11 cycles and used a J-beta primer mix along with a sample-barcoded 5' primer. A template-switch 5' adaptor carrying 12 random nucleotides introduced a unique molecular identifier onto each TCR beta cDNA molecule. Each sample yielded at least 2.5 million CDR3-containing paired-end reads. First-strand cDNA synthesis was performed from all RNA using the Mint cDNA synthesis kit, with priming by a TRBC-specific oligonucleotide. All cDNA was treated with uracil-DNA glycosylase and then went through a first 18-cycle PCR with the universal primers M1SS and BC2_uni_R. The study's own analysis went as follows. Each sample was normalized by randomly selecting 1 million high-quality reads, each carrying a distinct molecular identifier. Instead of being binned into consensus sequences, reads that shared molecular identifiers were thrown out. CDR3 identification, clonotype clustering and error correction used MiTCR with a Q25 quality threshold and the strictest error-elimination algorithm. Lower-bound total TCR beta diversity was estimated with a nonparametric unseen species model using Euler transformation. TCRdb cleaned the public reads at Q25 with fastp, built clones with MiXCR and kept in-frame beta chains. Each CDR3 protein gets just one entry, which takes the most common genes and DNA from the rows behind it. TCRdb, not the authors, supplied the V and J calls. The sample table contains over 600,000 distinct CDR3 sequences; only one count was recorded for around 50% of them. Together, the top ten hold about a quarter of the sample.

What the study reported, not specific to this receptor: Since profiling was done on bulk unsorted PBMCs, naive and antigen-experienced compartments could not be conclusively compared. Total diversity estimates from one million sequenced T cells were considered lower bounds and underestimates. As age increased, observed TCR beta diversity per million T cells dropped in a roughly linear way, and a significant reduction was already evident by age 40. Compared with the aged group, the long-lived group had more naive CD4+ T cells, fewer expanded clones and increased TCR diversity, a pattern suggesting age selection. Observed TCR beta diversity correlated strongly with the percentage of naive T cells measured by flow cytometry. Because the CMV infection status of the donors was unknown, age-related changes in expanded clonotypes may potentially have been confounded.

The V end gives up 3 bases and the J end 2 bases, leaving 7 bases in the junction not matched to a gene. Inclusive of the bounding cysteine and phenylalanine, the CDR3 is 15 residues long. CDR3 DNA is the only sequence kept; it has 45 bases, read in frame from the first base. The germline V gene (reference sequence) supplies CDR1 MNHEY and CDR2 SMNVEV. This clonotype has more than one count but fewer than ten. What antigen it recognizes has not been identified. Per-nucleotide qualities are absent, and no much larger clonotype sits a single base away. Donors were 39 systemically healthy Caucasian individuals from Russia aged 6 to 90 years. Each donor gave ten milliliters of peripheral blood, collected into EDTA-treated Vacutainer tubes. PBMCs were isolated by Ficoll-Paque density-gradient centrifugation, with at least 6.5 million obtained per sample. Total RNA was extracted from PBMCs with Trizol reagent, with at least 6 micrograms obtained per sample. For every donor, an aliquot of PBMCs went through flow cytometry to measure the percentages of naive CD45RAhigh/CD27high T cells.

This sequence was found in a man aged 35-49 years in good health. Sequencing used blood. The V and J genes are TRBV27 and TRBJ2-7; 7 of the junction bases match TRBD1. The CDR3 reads CASSFGAGGTYEQYF. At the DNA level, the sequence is TGTGCCAGCAGTTTTGGGGCAGGGGGTACCTACGAGCAGTACTTC.